These T cell receptor beta chains were read from a single sample in a study of T cell changes during pregnancy in multiple sclerosis. This table comes from immunoSEQ multiplex PCR, and its TCRdb copy is limited to in-frame clones, with some not included. This repertoire shows roughly 49,000 clones, 80% to 95% found once; its top ten account for 0.2% to 0.3%. Source: CD4+ T cells from peripheral blood mononuclear cells, taken in the second trimester of pregnancy. Receptor source: a female donor with multiple sclerosis, enrolled in a pregnancy study. Each CDR3 is given with its conserved first and last residue. A D gene is named only where the DNA matches it firmly. Not every row has a clone size; where given, it reads once, few, many or a size class.

>-|-|TRBJ2-7|TRBV6-6|12
TGTGCCAGCAGACGACAGGACTACGAGCAGTACTTC
CASRRQDYEQYF
>-|-|TRBJ2-1|TRBV10-3|15
TGTGCCTCAAGGGGGGGCGGGGGCTACTACAATGAGCAGTTCTTC
CASRGGGGYYNEQFF
>-|-|TRBJ1-1|TRBV7-8|13
TGTGCCAGCAGCTTAGACAGGACGCTAGAAGCTTTCTTT
CASSLDRTLEAFF
>-|-|TRBJ1-3|TRBV28|13
TGTGCCAGCAGTTTTCAGGGGAGAAACACCATATATTTT
CASSFQGRNTIYF
>-|-|TRBJ1-6|TRBV14|16
TGTGCCAGCAGCCAAAGCCGAAAGGTCCCGGGATCACCCCTCCACTTT
CASSQSRKVPGSPLHF
>TRBD2|once|TRBJ2-1|TRBV6-6|16
TGTGCCAGCAGTTCCAGACTAGCGGGGGGGAACAATGAGCAGTTCTTC
CASSSRLAGGNNEQFF
>-|-|TRBJ1-1|TRBV4-1|15
TGCGCCAGCAGCCAACCGACAGGTCGTAGGGCTGAAGCTTTCTTT
CASSQPTGRRAEAFF
>-|once|TRBJ2-2|TRBV19|13
TGTGCCAGTAGTCGTCGGGACACCGGGGAGCTGTTTTTT
CASSRRDTGELFF
>TRBD1|-|TRBJ2-7|TRBV19|13
TGTGCCAGTAGACACAGGGGAGCCTACGAGCAGTACTTC
CASRHRGAYEQYF
>TRBD2|-|TRBJ2-1|TRBV7-9|15
TGTGCCAGCAGCTCCAGCGGGGCGGAGAGCGATGAGCAGTTCTTC
CASSSSGAESDEQFF
>TRBD1|-|TRBJ1-1|TRBV5-1|16
TGCGCCAGCAGCTCCAGAACCGGGACAGGGAGCCCTGAAGCTTTCTTT
CASSSRTGTGSPEAFF
>-|-|TRBJ2-2|TRBV27|16
TGTGCCAGCAGTTTTTACGGTGCGGGAAACACCGGGGAGCTGTTTTTT
CASSFYGAGNTGELFF
>TRBD2|-|TRBJ2-1|TRBV2|16
TGTGCCAGCAGTGAAGAGGGACTAGGAACTTACAATGAGCAGTTCTTC
CASSEEGLGTYNEQFF
>-|once|TRBJ2-1|TRBV19|11
TGTGCCAGTAGTGCCCCAGGGGAGCAGTTCTTC
CASSAPGEQFF
>TRBD1|few|TRBJ1-1|TRBV10-3|12
TGTGCCATCAGTACAGGGGGGTCTGAAGCTTTCTTT
CAISTGGSEAFF
>-|-|TRBJ2-7|TRBV13|13
TGTGCCAGCAGCTTAGTTTTGCGGAACGAGCAGTACTTC
CASSLVLRNEQYF
>TRBD1|-|TRBJ2-7|TRBV2|14
TGTGCCAGCAGTGGGACAGGGGGCTCCTACGAGCAGTACTTC
CASSGTGGSYEQYF
>TRBD2|-|TRBJ2-3|TRBV5-1|16
TGCGCCAGCAGCTTGGCCGGGGGGATTAGCACAGATACGCAGTATTTT
CASSLAGGISTDTQYF
>-|-|TRBJ1-6|TRBV6-5|14
TGTGCCAGCAGTTATATCAGGGGCAATTCACCCCTCCACTTT
CASSYIRGNSPLHF
>TRBD1|-|TRBJ1-2|TRBV11-2|15
TGTGCCAGCAGGCGGGGACAGGGGGTGCCCTATGGCTACACCTTC
CASRRGQGVPYGYTF
>-|once|TRBJ1-2|TRBV4-1|15
TGCGCCAGCAGCCAAGATCTGGTGGGGGGCTATGGCTACACCTTC
CASSQDLVGGYGYTF
>-|once|TRBJ1-1|TRBV19|13
TGTGCCAGTAGCGCGCCAGGGAACACTGAAGCTTTCTTT
CASSAPGNTEAFF
>-|-|TRBJ1-5|TRBV27|14
TGTGCCAGCAGCCTTAGATTCCCCAATGGGCCCCAGCATTTT
CASSLRFPNGPQHF
>-|-|TRBJ1-2|TRBV5-5|15
TGTGCCAGCACCATTCAAACCCCGGGTGAAGGTGGCTACACCTTC
CASTIQTPGEGGYTF
>-|-|TRBJ2-7|TRBV2|13
TGTGCCAGCAGTGAAAGGGGGACCTACGAGCAGTACTTC
CASSERGTYEQYF
>-|-|TRBJ1-5|TRBV19|15
TGTGCCAGTAGTATGTTGGCCGGGTTTAAGCAGCCCCAGCATTTT
CASSMLAGFKQPQHF
>-|-|TRBJ2-3|TRBV19|14
TGTGCCAGTAGGCTAGACGCTCGCACAGATACGCAGTATTTT
CASRLDARTDTQYF
>TRBD2|-|TRBJ2-3|TRBV9|15
TGTGCCAGCAGCTCGGGGGGGACCAGCACAGATACGCAGTATTTT
CASSSGGTSTDTQYF
>-|-|TRBJ2-7|TRBV2|14
TGTGCCAGCCATTCAGGGGCGGGCTCCTACGAGCAGTACTTC
CASHSGAGSYEQYF
>-|-|TRBJ2-7|TRBV18|16
TGTGCCAGCTCGTCGGGACTCGACCAAAGGGTTTACGAGCAGTACTTC
CASSSGLDQRVYEQYF
>-|-|TRBJ1-4|TRBV5-5|14
TGTGCCAGCAGCATTGGGCATACTAATGAAAAACTGTTTTTT
CASSIGHTNEKLFF
>-|-|TRBJ2-5|TRBV6-6|13
TGTGCCAGCAGTTACTATAGGGGTGAGACCCAGTACTTC
CASSYYRGETQYF
>-|-|TRBJ2-2|TRBV13|14
TGTGCCAGCAGCCTGGAGGGGAGCACCGGGGAGCTGTTTTTT
CASSLEGSTGELFF
>-|-|TRBJ1-5|TRBV5-8|15
TGTGCCAGCAAAACCTTAGGGGGTAGCAATCAGCCCCAGCATTTT
CASKTLGGSNQPQHF
>-|-|TRBJ2-3|TRBV29-1|13
TGCAGCGTTGTCTACAGGGTGGCAGATACGCAGTATTTT
CSVVYRVADTQYF
>-|-|TRBJ1-1|TRBV5-5|16
TGTGCCAGCAACCCCCCACCCCTCCTAAGGAACACTGAAGCTTTCTTT
CASNPPPLLRNTEAFF
>TRBD1|-|TRBJ1-6|TRBV27|14
TGTGCCAGCAGGGGGACAGGGCGTATGGCACCCCTCCACTTT
CASRGTGRMAPLHF
>-|few|TRBJ1-6|TRBV9|13
TGTGCCAGCAGCGTAGCTGATAATTCACCCCTCCACTTT
CASSVADNSPLHF
>-|-|TRBJ2-1|TRBV7-3|14
TGTGCCAGCAGCTCAAGCGTTTCCTACAATGAGCAGTTCTTC
CASSSSVSYNEQFF
>-|-|TRBJ1-1|TRBV29-1|13
TGCAGCGTTGATGACAGCATGAACACTGAAGCTTTCTTT
CSVDDSMNTEAFF